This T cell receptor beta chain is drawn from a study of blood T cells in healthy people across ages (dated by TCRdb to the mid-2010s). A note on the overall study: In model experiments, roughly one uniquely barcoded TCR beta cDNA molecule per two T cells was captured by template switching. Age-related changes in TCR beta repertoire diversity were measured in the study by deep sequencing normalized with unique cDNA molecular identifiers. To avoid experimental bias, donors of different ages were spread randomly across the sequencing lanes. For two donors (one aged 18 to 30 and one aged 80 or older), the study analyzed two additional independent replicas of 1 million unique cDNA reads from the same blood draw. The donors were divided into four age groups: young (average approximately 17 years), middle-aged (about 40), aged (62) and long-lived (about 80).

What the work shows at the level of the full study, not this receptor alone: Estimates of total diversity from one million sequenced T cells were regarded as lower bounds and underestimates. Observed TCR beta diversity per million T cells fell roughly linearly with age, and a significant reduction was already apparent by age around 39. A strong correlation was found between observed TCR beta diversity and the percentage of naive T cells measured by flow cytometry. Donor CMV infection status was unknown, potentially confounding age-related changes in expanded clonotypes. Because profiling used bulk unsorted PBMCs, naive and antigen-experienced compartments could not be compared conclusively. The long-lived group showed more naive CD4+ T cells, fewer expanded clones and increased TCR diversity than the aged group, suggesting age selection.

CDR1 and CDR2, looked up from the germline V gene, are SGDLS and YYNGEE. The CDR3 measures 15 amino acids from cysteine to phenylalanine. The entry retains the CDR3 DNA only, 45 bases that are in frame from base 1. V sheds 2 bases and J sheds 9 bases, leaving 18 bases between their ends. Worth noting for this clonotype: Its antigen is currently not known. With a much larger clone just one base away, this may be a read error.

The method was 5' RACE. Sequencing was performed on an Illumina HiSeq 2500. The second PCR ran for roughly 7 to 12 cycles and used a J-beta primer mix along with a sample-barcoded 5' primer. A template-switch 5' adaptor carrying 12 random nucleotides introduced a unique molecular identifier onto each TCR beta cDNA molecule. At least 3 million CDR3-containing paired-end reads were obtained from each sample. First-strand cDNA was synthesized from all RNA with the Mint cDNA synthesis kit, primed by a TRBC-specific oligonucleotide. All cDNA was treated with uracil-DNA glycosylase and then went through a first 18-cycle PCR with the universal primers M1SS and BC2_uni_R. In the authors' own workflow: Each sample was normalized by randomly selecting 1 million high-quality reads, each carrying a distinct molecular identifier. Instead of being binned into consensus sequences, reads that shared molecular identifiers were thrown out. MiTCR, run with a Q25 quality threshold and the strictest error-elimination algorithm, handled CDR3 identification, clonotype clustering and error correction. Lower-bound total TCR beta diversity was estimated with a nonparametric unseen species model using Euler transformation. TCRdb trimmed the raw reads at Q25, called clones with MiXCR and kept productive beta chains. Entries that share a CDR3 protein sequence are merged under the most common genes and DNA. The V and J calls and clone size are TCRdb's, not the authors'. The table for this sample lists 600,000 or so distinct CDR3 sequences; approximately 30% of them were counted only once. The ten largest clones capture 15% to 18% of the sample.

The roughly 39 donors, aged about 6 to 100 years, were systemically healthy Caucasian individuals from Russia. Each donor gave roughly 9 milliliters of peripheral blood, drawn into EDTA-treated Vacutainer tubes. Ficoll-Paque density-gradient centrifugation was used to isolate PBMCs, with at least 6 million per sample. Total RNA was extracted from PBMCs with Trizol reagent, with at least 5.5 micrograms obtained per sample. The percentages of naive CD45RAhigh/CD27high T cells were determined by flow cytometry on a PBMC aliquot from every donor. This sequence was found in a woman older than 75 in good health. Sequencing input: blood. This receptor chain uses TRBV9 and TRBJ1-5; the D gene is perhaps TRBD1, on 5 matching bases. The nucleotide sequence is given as TGTGCCAGCAGCGTGGGGACGAGGGGCGATCTGCCCCAGCATTTT. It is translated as CASSVGTRGDLPQHF. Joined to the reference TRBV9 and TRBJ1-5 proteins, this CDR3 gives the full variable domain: DSGVTQTPKHLITATGQRVTLRCSPRSGDLSVYWYQQSLDQGLQFLIQYYNGEERAKGNILERFSAQQFPDLHSELNLSSLELGDSALYFCASSVGTRGDLPQHFGDGTRLSIL.